The 10 T cell receptor beta chains given below trace back to one sample, sequenced in a study of cytomegalovirus exposure and HLA in healthy donors. Sequencing used immunoSEQ multiplex PCR; TCRdb keeps in-frame clones, though not all of them. The sample has under 200,000 clones; roughly nine tenths are singletons. What was sequenced was PBMCs. These receptors were taken from a woman between 18 and 29 years old in good health and CMV-seropositive.

This chain uses TRBV18 with TRBJ1-3; 8 bases align to TRBD1. Germline V gives CDR1 KGHSH, CDR2 LQKENI. This CDR3 is built from 16 residues. V was clipped by 1 base and J by 4 bases; unmatched bases: 6. CDR3 loop: CASSPLADRAGNTIYF. CDR3 coding DNA: TGTGCCAGCTCACCACTCGCGGACAGGGCCGGAAACACCATATATTTT.

This chain links TRBV5-1 with TRBJ2-5, with TRBD1 identical over 9 bases. The CDR3 is 15 residues long. Trimming removed 4 bases from V and 5 bases from J; junction bases left unmatched: 9. The germline V gene has CDR1 SGHRS and CDR2 YFSETQ. The CDR3 region has the DNA TGCGCCAGCAGCCCCTTACAGGGGGCTGCGGAGACCCAGTACTTC. As protein: CASSPLQGAAETQYF. Together with reference TRBV5-1 and TRBJ2-5, the CDR3 gives the full variable domain: KAGVTQTPRYLIKTRGQQVTLSCSPISGHRSVSWYQQTPGQGLQFLFEYFSETQRNKGNFPGRFSGRQFSNSRSEMNVSTLELGDSALYLCASSPLQGAAETQYFGPGTRLLVL.

The chain recombines TRBV7-9 with TRBJ2-2, with 8 bases fitting TRBD2. Germline CDR1 SEHNR, CDR2 FQNEAQ (reference sequence). Trimming removed 5 bases from V and 4 bases from J; junction bases left unmatched: 9. The CDR3 covers 16 residues. CDR3 loop: CASSPNLGTSTGELFF. CDR3 DNA sequence: TGTGCCAGCAGCCCGAACCTCGGGACTAGCACCGGGGAGCTGTTTTTT.

The chain carries TRBV5-4 and TRBJ2-5; possible D gene TRBD2, 6 bases. Trimming cost V 3 bases and J 2 bases, with 11 bases left between them. CDR1 is SGHNT, CDR2 YYREEE, per germline (reference sequence). The CDR3 has 14 amino acids. CDR3 sequence: CASSSGTQQETQYF. Written as DNA, the CDR3 is TGTGCCAGCAGCTCCGGGACTCAACAAGAGACCCAGTACTTC.

V gene TRBV9 combines with J gene TRBJ2-1, with 9 bases fitting TRBD2. The CDR3 runs 15 residues. The germline V gene encodes CDR1 SGDLS and CDR2 YYNGEE. After removal of 0 bases from V and 9 bases from J, the junction contained 7 bases not matched to a gene. Here the CDR3 DNA reads TGTGCCAGCAGCGTAGCCGATAGCGGGAGAATTGAGCAGTTCTTC. Protein sequence: CASSVADSGRIEQFF.

J is TRBJ2-5 and V is TRBV6-6; 7 nucleotides agree with TRBD2. Per the germline V gene, CDR1 is MNHNY and CDR2 is SVGAGI (reference sequence). The CDR3 has 16 amino acids. Trimming removed 0 bases from V and 5 bases from J; junction bases left unmatched: 9. The CDR3 loop is CASSYSLGGVGETQYF. CDR3 bases: TGTGCCAGCAGTTACTCTTTGGGGGGGGTCGGGGAGACCCAGTACTTC.

V usage is TRBV5-4 and J usage is TRBJ2-7, with a weak D call TRBD1 (7 bases). Germline V lookup: CDR1 SGHNT, CDR2 YYREEE (reference sequence). V lost 3 bases and J 4 bases, leaving 20 bases between the germline ends. The CDR3 is 16 residues long. The CDR3 here is CASSSPETGTFYEQYF. For the CDR3, the DNA is TGTGCCAGCAGCTCCCCTGAGACAGGGACTTTTTACGAGCAGTACTTC.

CDR3 amino acids: CASSFSLRKRGGSQETQYF. The DNA of the CDR3 is TGCGCCAGCAGCTTTTCCCTCCGGAAGCGGGGGGGGAGTCAAGAGACCCAGTACTTC. The genes are TRBV5-1 and TRBJ2-5, with 10 positions matching TRBD2. The germline gives CDR1 SGHRS, CDR2 YFSETQ. J was trimmed by 2 bases and V by 2 bases; bases with no gene match: 15. The CDR3 is made up of 19 amino acids. The full variable domain, in which reference TRBV5-1 and TRBJ2-5 provide the parts outside the CDR3, is KAGVTQTPRYLIKTRGQQVTLSCSPISGHRSVSWYQQTPGQGLQFLFEYFSETQRNKGNFPGRFSGRQFSNSRSEMNVSTLELGDSALYLCASSFSLRKRGGSQETQYFGPGTRLLVL.

The V and J genes are TRBV2 and TRBJ1-5; D may be TRBD1 (5 bases). Germline V gene lookup returns CDR1 SNHLY and CDR2 FYNNEI. The CDR3 has 14 residues. Between the trimmed V and J ends, which lost 8 bases and 4 bases, there was a span of 15 bases. The CDR3 is CASGADGRNQPQHF. The DNA for the CDR3 is TGTGCCAGCGGGGCGGACGGGAGAAATCAGCCCCAGCATTTT.

This chain joins TRBV7-9 and TRBJ2-3, with D maybe TRBD1 (6 bases). Trimming removed 8 bases at V and 2 bases at J, with 11 bases between. The CDR3 extends over 13 amino acids. Germline values: CDR1 SEHNR, CDR2 FQNEAQ (reference sequence). DNA of the CDR3: TGTGCCAGCGGGAGACAGGACACAGATACGCAGTATTTT. This gives the protein CASGRQDTDTQYF. Variable domain in full (rest from reference TRBV7-9 and TRBJ2-3): DTGVSQNPRHKITKRGQNVTFRCDPISEHNRLYWYRQTLGQGPEFLTYFQNEAQLEKSRLLSDRFSAERPKGSFSTLEIQRTEQGDSAMYLCASGRQDTDTQYFGPGTRLTVL.